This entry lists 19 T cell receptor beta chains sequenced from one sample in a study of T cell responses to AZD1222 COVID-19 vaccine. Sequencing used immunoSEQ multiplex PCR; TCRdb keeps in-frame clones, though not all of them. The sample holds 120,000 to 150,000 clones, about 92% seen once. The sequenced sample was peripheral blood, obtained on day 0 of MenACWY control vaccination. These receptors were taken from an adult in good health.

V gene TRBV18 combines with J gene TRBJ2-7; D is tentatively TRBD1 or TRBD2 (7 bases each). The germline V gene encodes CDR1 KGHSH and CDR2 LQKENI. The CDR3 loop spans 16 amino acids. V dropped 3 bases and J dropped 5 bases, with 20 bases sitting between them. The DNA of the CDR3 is TGTGCCAGCTCACCCAACGTGGGAGGGGGCTACGACGAGCAGTACTTC. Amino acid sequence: CASSPNVGGGYDEQYF. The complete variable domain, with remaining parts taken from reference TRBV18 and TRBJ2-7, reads NAGVMQNPRHLVRRRGQEARLRCSPMKGHSHVYWYRQLPEEGLKFMVYLQKENIIDESGMPKERFSAEFPKEGPSILRIQQVVRGDSAAYFCASSPNVGGGYDEQYFGPGTRLTVT.

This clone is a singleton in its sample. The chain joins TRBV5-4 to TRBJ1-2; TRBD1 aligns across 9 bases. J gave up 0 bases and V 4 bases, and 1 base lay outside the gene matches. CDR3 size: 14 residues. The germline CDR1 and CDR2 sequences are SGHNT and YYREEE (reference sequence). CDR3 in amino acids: CASSGQGPNYGYTF. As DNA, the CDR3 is TGTGCCAGCAGCGGACAGGGGCCTAACTATGGCTACACCTTC.

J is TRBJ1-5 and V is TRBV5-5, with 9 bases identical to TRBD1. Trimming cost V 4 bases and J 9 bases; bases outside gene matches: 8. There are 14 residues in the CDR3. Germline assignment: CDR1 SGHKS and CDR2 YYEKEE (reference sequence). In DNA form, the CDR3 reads TGTGCCAGCAGCACCGGACAGGGGTGGTCGCCCCAGCATTTT. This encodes CASSTGQGWSPQHF.

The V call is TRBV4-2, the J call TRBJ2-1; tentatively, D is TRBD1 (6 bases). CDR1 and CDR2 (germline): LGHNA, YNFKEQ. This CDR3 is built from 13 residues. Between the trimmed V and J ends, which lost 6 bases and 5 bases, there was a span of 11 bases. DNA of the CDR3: TGTGCCAGCAGTTACAGGGTTGACAATGAGCAGTTCTTC. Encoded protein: CASSYRVDNEQFF.

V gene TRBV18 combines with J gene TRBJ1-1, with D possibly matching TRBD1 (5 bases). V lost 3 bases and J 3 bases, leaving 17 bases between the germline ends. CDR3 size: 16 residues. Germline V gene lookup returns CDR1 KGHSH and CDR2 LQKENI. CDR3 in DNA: TGTGCCAGCTCACCCCCGATAGGGACGGGCTACACTGAAGCTTTCTTT. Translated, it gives CASSPPIGTGYTEAFF.

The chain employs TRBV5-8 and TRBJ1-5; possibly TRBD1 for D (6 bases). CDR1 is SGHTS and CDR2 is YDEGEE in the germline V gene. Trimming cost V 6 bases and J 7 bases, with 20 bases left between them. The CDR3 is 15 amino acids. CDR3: CASNPLVGAWQPQHF. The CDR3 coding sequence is TGTGCCAGCAACCCCCTTGTGGGGGCATGGCAGCCCCAGCATTTT.

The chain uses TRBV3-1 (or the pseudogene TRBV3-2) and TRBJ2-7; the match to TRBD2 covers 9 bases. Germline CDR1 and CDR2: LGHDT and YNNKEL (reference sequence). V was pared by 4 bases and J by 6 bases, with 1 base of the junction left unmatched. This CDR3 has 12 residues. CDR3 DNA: TGTGCCAGCAGCCCGACTAGCGGCGAGCAGTACTTC. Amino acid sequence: CASSPTSGEQYF.

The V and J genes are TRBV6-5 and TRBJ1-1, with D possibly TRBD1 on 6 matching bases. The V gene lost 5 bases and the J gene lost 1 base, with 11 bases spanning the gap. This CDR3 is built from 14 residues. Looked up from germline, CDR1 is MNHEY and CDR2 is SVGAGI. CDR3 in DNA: TGTGCCAGCAGTAAATGGGGACAGAACACTGAAGCTTTCTTT. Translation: CASSKWGQNTEAFF.

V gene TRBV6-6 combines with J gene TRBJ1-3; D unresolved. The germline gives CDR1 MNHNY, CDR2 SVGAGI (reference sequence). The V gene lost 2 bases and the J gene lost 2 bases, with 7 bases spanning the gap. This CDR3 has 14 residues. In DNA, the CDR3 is TGTGCCAGCAGTTACGAGGGTGCTGGAAACACCATATATTTT. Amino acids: CASSYEGAGNTIYF.

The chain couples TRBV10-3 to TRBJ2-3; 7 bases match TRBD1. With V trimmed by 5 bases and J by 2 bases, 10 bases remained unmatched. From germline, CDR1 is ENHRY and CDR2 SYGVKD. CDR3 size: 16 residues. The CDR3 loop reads CAISQQGSTTTDTQYF. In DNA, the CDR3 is TGTGCCATCAGTCAACAGGGGTCGACGACCACAGATACGCAGTATTTT.

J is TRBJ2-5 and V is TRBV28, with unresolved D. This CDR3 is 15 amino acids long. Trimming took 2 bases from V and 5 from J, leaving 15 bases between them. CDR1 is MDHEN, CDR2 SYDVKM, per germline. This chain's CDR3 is CASSLMANRVETQYF. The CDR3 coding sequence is TGTGCCAGCAGTTTAATGGCAAATCGAGTGGAGACCCAGTACTTC.

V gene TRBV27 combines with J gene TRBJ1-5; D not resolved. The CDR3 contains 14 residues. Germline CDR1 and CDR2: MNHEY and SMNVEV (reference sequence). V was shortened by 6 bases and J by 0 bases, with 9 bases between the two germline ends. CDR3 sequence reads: CASRKDYSNQPQHF. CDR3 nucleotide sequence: TGTGCCAGCAGAAAAGACTATAGCAATCAGCCCCAGCATTTT.

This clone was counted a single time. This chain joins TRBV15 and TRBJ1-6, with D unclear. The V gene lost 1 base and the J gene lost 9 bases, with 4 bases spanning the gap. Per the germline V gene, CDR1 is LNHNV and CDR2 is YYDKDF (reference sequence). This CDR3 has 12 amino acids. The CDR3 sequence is CATSRVASPLHF. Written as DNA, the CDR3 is TGTGCCACCAGCAGAGTCGCTTCACCCCTCCACTTT.

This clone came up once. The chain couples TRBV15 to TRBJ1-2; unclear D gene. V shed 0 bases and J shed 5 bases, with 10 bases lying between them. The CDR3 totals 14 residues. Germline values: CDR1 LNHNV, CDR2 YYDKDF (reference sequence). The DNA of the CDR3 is TGTGCCACCAGCAGAGATCGTGAAGGATATGGCTACACCTTC. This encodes CATSRDREGYGYTF.

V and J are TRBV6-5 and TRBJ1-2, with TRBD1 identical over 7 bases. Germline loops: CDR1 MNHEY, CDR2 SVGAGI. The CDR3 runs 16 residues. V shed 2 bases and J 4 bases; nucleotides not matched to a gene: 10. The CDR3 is CASSYLGTASFYGYTF. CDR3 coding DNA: TGTGCCAGCAGTTACCTCGGGACAGCAAGCTTCTATGGCTACACCTTC.

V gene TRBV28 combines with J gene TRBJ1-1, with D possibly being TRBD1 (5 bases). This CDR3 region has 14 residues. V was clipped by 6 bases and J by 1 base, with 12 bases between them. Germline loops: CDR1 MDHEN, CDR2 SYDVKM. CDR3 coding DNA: TGTGCCAGCAGACCTAGGGACTGGAACACTGAAGCTTTCTTT. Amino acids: CASRPRDWNTEAFF. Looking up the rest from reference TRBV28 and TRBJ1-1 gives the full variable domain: DVKVTQSSRYLVKRTGEKVFLECVQDMDHENMFWYRQDPGLGLRLIYFSYDVKMKEKGDIPEGYSVSREKKERFSLILESASTNQTSMYLCASRPRDWNTEAFFGQGTRLTVV.

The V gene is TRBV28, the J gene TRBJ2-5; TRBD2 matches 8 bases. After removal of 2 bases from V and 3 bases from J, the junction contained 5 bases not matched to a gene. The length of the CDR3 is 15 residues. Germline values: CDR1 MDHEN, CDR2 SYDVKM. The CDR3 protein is CASSLAGAGEETQYF. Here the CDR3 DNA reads TGTGCCAGCAGTTTAGCGGGAGCGGGAGAAGAGACCCAGTACTTC.

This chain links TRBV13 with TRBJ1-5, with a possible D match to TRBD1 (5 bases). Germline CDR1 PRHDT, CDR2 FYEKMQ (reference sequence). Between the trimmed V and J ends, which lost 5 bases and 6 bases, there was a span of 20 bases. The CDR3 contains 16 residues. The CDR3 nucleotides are TGTGCCAGCAGCCAGGGCGGGCGTTCCCGGGGTCAGCCCCAGCATTTT. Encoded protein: CASSQGGRSRGQPQHF.

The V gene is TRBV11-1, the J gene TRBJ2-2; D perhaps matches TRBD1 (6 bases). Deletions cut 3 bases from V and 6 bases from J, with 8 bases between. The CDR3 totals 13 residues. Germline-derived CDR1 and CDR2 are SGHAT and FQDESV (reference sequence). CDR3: CASSLDRSGELFF. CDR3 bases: TGTGCCAGCAGCTTGGACAGATCCGGGGAGCTGTTTTTT.